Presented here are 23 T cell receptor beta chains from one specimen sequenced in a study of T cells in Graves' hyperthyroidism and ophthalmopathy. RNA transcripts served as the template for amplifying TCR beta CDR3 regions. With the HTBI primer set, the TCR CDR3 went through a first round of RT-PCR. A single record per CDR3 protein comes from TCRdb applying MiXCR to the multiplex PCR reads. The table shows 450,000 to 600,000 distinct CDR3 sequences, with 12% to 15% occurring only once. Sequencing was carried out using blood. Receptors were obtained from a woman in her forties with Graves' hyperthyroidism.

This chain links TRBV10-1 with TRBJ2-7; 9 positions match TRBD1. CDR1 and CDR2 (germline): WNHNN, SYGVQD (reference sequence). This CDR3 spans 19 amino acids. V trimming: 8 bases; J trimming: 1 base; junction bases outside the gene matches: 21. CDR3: CASSRTPGQGKGKSYEQYF. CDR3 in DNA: TGCGCCAGCTCGAGAACCCCGGGACAGGGTAAGGGGAAGTCCTACGAGCAGTACTTC.

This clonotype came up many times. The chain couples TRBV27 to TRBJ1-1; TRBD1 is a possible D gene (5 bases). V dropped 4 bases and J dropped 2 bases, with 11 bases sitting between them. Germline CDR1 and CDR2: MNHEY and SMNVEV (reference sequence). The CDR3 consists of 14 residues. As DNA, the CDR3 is TGTGCCAGCAGTTCTCAGGGTCTTAACACTGAAGCTTTCTTT. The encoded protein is CASSSQGLNTEAFF.

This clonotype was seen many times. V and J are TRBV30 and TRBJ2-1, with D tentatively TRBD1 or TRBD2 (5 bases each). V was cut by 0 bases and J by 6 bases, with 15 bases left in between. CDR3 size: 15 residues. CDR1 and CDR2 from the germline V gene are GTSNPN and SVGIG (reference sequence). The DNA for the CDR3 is TGTGCCTGGAGTGTAGCCGGGACCATACGCAATGAGCAGTTCTTC. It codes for CAWSVAGTIRNEQFF.

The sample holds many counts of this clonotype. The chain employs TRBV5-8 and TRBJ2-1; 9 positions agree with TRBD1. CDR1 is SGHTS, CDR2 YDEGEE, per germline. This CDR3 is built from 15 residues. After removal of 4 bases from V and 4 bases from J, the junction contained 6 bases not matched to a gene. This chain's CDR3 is CASSIPGQGYNEQFF. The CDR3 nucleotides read TGTGCCAGCAGCATACCGGGACAGGGTTACAATGAGCAGTTCTTC.

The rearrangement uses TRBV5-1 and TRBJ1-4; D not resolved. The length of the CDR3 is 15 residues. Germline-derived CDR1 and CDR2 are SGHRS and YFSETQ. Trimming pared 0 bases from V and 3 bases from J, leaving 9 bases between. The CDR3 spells CASSLESGSNEKLFF. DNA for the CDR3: TGCGCCAGCAGCTTGGAGTCAGGTTCTAATGAAAAACTGTTTTTT. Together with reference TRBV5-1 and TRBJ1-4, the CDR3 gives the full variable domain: KAGVTQTPRYLIKTRGQQVTLSCSPISGHRSVSWYQQTPGQGLQFLFEYFSETQRNKGNFPGRFSGRQFSNSRSEMNVSTLELGDSALYLCASSLESGSNEKLFFGSGTQLSVL.

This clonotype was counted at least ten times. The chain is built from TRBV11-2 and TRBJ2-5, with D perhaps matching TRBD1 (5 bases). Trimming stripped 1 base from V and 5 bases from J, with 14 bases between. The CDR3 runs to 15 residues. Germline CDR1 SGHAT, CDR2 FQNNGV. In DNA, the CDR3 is TGTGCCAGCAGCTTAGGCTCAGGCCCAGGGGAGACCCAGTACTTC. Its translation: CASSLGSGPGETQYF.

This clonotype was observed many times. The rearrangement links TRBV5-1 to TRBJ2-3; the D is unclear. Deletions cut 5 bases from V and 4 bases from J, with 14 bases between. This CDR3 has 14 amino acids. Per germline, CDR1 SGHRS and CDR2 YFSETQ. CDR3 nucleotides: TGCGCCAGCAGATTAGAATCCGGCGCAGATACGCAGTATTTT. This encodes CASRLESGADTQYF. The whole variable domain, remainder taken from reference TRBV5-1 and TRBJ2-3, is KAGVTQTPRYLIKTRGQQVTLSCSPISGHRSVSWYQQTPGQGLQFLFEYFSETQRNKGNFPGRFSGRQFSNSRSEMNVSTLELGDSALYLCASRLESGADTQYFGPGTRLTVL.

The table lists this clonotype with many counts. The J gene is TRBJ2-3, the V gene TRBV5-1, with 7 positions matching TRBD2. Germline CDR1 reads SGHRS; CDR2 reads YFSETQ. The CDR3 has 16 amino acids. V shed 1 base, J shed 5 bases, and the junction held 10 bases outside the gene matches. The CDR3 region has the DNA TGCGCCAGCAGCTTGTTGGGGCGGGAGCCCCAAGATACGCAGTATTTT. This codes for CASSLLGREPQDTQYF.

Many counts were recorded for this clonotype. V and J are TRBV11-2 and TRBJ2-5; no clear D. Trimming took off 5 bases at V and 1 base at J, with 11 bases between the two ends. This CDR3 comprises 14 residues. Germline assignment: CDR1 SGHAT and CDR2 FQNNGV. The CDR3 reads CASSVSQVQETQYF. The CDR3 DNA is TGTGCCAGCAGCGTAAGCCAGGTCCAAGAGACCCAGTACTTC.

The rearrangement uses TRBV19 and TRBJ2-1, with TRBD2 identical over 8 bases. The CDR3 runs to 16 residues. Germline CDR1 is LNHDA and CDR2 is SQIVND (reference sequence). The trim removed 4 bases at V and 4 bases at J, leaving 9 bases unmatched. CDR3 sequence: CASSSEREWAYNEQFF. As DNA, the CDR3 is TGTGCCAGTAGTAGCGAGCGGGAGTGGGCGTACAATGAGCAGTTCTTC. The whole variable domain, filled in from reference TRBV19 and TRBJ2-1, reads DGGITQSPKYLFRKEGQNVTLSCEQNLNHDAMYWYRQDPGQGLRLIYYSQIVNDFQKGDIAEGYSVSREKKESFPLTVTSAQKNPTAFYLCASSSEREWAYNEQFFGPGTRLTVL.

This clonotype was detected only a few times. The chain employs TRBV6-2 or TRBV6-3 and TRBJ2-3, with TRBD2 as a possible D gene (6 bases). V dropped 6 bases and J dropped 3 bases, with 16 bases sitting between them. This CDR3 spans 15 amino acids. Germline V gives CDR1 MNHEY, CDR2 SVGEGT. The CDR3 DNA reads TGTGCCAGCAGCCTAATCGGGAGTCGGACAGATACGCAGTATTTT. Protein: CASSLIGSRTDTQYF.

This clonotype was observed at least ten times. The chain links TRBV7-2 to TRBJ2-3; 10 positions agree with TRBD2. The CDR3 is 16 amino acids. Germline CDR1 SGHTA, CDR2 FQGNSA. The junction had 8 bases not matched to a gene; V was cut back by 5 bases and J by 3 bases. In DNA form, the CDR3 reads TGTGCCAGCAGCCCGCAGGGGACTAGCGAGACAGATACGCAGTATTTT. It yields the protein CASSPQGTSETDTQYF.

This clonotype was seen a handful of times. The DNA of the CDR3 is TGTGCCAGCAGCTCTCTAATTGCCGGGGAGGACGGAGAGACCCAGTACTTC. The encoded protein is CASSSLIAGEDGETQYF. V gene TRBV7-2 combines with J gene TRBJ2-5, with D tentatively TRBD2 (6 bases). CDR1 and CDR2 (germline): SGHTA, FQGNSA. V lost 4 bases to trimming and J lost 4 bases, with 22 bases between them. This CDR3 region has 17 residues.

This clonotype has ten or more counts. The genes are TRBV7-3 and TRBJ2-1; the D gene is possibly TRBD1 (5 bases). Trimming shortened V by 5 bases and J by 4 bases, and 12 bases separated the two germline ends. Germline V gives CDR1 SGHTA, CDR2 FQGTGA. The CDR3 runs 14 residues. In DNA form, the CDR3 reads TGTGCCAGCAGCCCAAGGGGTCAATACAATGAGCAGTTCTTC. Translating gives CASSPRGQYNEQFF.

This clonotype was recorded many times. In DNA form, the CDR3 reads TGTGCCAGCAGCTTACCCCAGGGGGTGTCCTACAATGAGCAGTTCTTC. Translation: CASSLPQGVSYNEQFF. V usage is TRBV7-9 and J usage is TRBJ2-1; 7 bases agree with TRBD1. CDR1 and CDR2 from the germline V gene are SEHNR and FQNEAQ (reference sequence). The ends lost 2 bases at V and 1 base at J; junction bases unmatched: 5. The CDR3 spans 16 residues.

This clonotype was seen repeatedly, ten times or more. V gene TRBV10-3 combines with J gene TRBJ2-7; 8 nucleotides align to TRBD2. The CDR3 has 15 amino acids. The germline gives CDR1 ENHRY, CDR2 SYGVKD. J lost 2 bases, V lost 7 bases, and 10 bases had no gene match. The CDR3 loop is CAINPGTSAPYEQYF. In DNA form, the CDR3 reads TGTGCCATCAATCCCGGGACTAGTGCTCCCTACGAGCAGTACTTC.

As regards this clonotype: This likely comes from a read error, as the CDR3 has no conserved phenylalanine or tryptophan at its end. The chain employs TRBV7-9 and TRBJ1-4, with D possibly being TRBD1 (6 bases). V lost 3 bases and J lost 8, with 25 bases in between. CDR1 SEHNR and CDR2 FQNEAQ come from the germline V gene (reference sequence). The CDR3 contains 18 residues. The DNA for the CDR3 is TGTGCCAGCAGCTTCGGGCTCCATACTGGCAGGGGAGGCGAAAAACTGTTTCTT. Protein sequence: CASSFGLHTGRGGEKLFL.

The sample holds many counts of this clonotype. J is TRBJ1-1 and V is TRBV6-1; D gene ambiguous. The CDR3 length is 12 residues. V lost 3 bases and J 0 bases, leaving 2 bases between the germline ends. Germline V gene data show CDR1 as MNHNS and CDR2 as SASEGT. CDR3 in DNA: TGTGCCAGCAGTGAGATGAACACTGAAGCTTTCTTT. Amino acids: CASSEMNTEAFF.

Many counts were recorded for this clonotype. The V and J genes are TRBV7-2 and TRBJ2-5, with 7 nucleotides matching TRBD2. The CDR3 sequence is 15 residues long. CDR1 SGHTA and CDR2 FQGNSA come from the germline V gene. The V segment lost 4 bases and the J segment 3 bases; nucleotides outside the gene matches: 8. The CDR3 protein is CASSSGGRGEETQYF. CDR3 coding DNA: TGTGCCAGCAGCTCGGGGGGTAGGGGCGAAGAGACCCAGTACTTC.

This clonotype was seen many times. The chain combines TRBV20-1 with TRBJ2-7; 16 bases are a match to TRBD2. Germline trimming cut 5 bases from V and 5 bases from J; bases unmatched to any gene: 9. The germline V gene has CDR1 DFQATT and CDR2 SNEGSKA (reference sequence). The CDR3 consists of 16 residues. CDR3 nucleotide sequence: TGCAGTGCTTTGGGGACTAGCGGGAGGGGGCTCGACGAGCAGTACTTC. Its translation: CSALGTSGRGLDEQYF.

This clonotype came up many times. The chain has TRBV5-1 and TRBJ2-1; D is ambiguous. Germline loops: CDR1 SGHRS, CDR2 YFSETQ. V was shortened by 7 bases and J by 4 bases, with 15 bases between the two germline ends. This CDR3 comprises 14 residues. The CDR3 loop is CASSQQVGYNEQFF. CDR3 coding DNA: TGCGCCAGCTCGCAACAAGTCGGGTACAATGAGCAGTTCTTC.

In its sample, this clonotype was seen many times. The chain's CDR3 is CAWSVRQGGREAFF. The CDR3 region has the DNA TGTGCCTGGAGTGTAAGACAGGGAGGAAGAGAAGCTTTCTTT. The chain combines TRBV30 with TRBJ1-1, with 7 bases that match TRBD1. The germline V gene has CDR1 GTSNPN and CDR2 SVGIG (reference sequence). Trimming cost V 0 bases and J 8 bases; bases outside gene matches: 9. The CDR3 has 14 residues. The full variable domain, its missing parts supplied by reference TRBV30 and TRBJ1-1, is SQTIHQWPATLVQPVGSPLSLECTVEGTSNPNLYWYRQAAGRGLQLLFYSVGIGQISSEVPQNLSASRPQDRQFILSSKKLLLSDSGFYLCAWSVRQGGREAFFGQGTRLTVV.

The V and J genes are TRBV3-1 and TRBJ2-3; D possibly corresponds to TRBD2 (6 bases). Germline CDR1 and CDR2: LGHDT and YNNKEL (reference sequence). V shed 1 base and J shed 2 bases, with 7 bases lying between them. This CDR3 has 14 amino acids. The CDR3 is CASSQAGVTDTQYF. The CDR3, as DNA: TGTGCCAGCAGCCAAGCGGGGGTCACAGATACGCAGTATTTT.